One sample yielded the 25 T cell receptor beta chains listed below, sequenced in a study of shared T cell receptors in the human thymus. Some clones are missing from TCRdb's copy, which holds only in-frame ones; the method was immunoSEQ multiplex PCR. Among about 660,000 clones listed, around 89% were seen once. This sample was also put to use in a study of human thymus T cells.

Input material: thymocytes. The receptor set was obtained from a boy under two years old with a congenital heart defect.

The gene calls are TRBV9 and TRBJ2-3; D perhaps matches TRBD2 (6 bases). Germline CDR1 is SGDLS and CDR2 is YYNGEE. V lost 3 bases and J 5 bases, leaving 16 bases between the germline ends. The CDR3 runs to 15 residues. For the CDR3, the DNA is TGTGCCAGCAGCGGGCGGGACTTTATGGGAGATACGCAGTATTTT. This gives the protein CASSGRDFMGDTQYF. Full variable domain (outside the CDR3, taken from reference TRBV9 and TRBJ2-3): DSGVTQTPKHLITATGQRVTLRCSPRSGDLSVYWYQQSLDQGLQFLIQYYNGEERAKGNILERFSAQQFPDLHSELNLSSLELGDSALYFCASSGRDFMGDTQYFGPGTRLTVL.

The chain uses TRBV5-1 and TRBJ1-3, with 7 positions matching TRBD1. Germline V CDR1 and CDR2: SGHRS, YFSETQ. The CDR3 is 17 amino acids. Trimming cost V 3 bases and J 3 bases; bases outside gene matches: 12. This chain's CDR3 is CASSSNLQGFGGNTIYF. The CDR3 DNA follows: TGCGCCAGCAGCTCGAACTTACAGGGGTTCGGTGGAAACACCATATATTTT.

The chain combines TRBV19 with TRBJ2-1; TRBD2 matches at 7 bases. V lost 3 bases to trimming and J lost 4 bases; unmatched junction nucleotides: 12. CDR1 is LNHDA and CDR2 is SQIVND in the germline V gene (reference sequence). This CDR3 has 17 amino acids. The CDR3 protein is CASSIPQQRGVYNEQFF. The DNA of the CDR3 is TGTGCCAGTAGTATCCCCCAACAGCGGGGAGTGTACAATGAGCAGTTCTTC.

The gene calls are TRBV27 and TRBJ2-7, with D perhaps TRBD2 (6 bases). Germline assignment: CDR1 MNHEY and CDR2 SMNVEV (reference sequence). This CDR3 has 15 amino acids. Trimming removed 2 bases at V and 0 bases at J, with 11 bases between. The CDR3 here is CASSLRGVGSYEQYF. DNA of the CDR3: TGTGCCAGCAGTTTACGCGGGGTAGGCTCCTACGAGCAGTACTTC.

The CDR3 protein is CATSSGLAVFKNIQYF. The CDR3 coding sequence is TGTGCCACCAGCAGTGGACTAGCGGTATTCAAAAACATTCAGTACTTC. This chain joins TRBV15 and TRBJ2-4; 10 bases fit TRBD2. The V segment lost 3 bases and the J segment 3 bases; nucleotides outside the gene matches: 5. Germline V gives CDR1 LNHNV, CDR2 YYDKDF (reference sequence). This CDR3 is 16 amino acids long.

The chain is built from TRBV5-4 and TRBJ2-1, with a weak D call TRBD1 (6 bases). The CDR3 extends over 14 amino acids. V lost 0 bases and J lost 6, with 10 bases in between. Germline CDR1 is SGHNT and CDR2 is YYREEE (reference sequence). CDR3: CASSLGTARNEQFF. The CDR3 DNA follows: TGTGCCAGCAGCTTGGGGACAGCCCGCAATGAGCAGTTCTTC.

In the case of this clone: Other DNA sequences of this sample code for an identical CDR3. J is TRBJ1-1 and V is TRBV6-1; TRBD1 agrees at 10 bases. The germline gives CDR1 MNHNS, CDR2 SASEGT. Losses at the gene ends were 6 bases for V and 1 base for J; bases not matched to a gene: 2. The length of the CDR3 is 14 residues. The CDR3 protein is CASSGDRGNTEAFF. As DNA, the CDR3 is TGTGCCAGCAGCGGGGACAGGGGGAACACTGAAGCTTTCTTT.

The chain carries TRBV5-1 and TRBJ2-1; D is possibly TRBD1 (5 bases). Trimming took off 4 bases at V and 3 bases at J, with 11 bases between the two ends. CDR3 length: 14 amino acids. Germline CDR1 SGHRS, CDR2 YFSETQ. The CDR3 is CASSASRDYNEQFF. The CDR3 coding sequence is TGCGCCAGCAGCGCATCCAGGGACTACAATGAGCAGTTCTTC.

The chain carries TRBV21-1 and TRBJ2-7; whether TRBD2, the table's D call, matches the DNA was not checked. TRBV21-1 is described as a pseudogene. The CDR3 has 19 residues. The CDR3 here is CASSKADPKSSESSYEQYF. CDR3 nucleotides: TGTGCCAGCAGCAAAGCCGACCCAAAATCTAGCGAAAGCTCCTACGAGCAGTACTTC.

The chain employs TRBV14 and TRBJ2-7, with TRBD1 matching 9 bases. Germline V lookup: CDR1 SGHDN, CDR2 FVKESK. With V trimmed by 3 bases and J by 2 bases, 11 bases remained unmatched. CDR3 size: 17 residues. CDR3 bases: TGTGCCAGCAGCCATGTTCCTCCGGGACAGGGAACCTACGAGCAGTACTTC. Its protein product is CASSHVPPGQGTYEQYF.

The rearrangement links TRBV28 to TRBJ1-4, with TRBD1 identical over 8 bases. J gave up 6 bases and V 2 bases, and 14 bases lay outside the gene matches. The germline CDR1 and CDR2 sequences are MDHEN and SYDVKM. The CDR3 consists of 18 residues. CDR3 amino acids: CASSLTPFGQGPYEKLFF. The DNA of the CDR3 is TGTGCCAGCAGTTTAACCCCCTTCGGACAGGGACCCTATGAAAAACTGTTTTTT.

The chain has TRBV19 and TRBJ2-7; the match to TRBD1 covers 8 bases. Trimming cost V 7 bases and J 4 bases; bases outside gene matches: 15. In germline, CDR1 is LNHDA, CDR2 SQIVND (reference sequence). This CDR3 is built from 16 residues. CDR3 sequence: CASTNSGGQGAYEQYF. Written as DNA, the CDR3 is TGTGCCAGTACTAACAGTGGGGGCCAGGGGGCTTACGAGCAGTACTTC. Based on the CDR3 plus reference TRBV19 and TRBJ2-7, the full variable domain is DGGITQSPKYLFRKEGQNVTLSCEQNLNHDAMYWYRQDPGQGLRLIYYSQIVNDFQKGDIAEGYSVSREKKESFPLTVTSAQKNPTAFYLCASTNSGGQGAYEQYFGPGTRLTVT.

The chain uses TRBV10-3 and TRBJ2-7; possibly TRBD2 for D (6 bases). Germline V CDR1 and CDR2: ENHRY, SYGVKD. The CDR3 is 17 amino acids. Trimming shortened V by 0 bases and J by 5 bases, and 20 bases separated the two germline ends. In DNA form, the CDR3 reads TGTGCCATCAGTGAGTCGATTAGGACCCGGGAGCTGAACGAGCAGTACTTC. Amino acids: CAISESIRTRELNEQYF.

This rearrangement joins TRBV14 to TRBJ1-1; the D gene is possibly TRBD1 (6 bases). The CDR3 totals 14 residues. Germline V gene lookup returns CDR1 SGHDN and CDR2 FVKESK. V was trimmed by 0 bases and J by 11 bases, leaving 16 bases between them. CDR3 protein: CASSQEFGGLGAFF. The DNA of the CDR3 is TGTGCCAGCAGCCAAGAGTTCGGGGGGCTGGGTGCTTTCTTT. The variable domain in full, with the rest retrieved from reference TRBV14 and TRBJ1-1, is EAGVTQFPSHSVIEKGQTVTLRCDPISGHDNLYWYRRVMGKEIKFLLHFVKESKQDESGMPNNRFLAERTGGTYSTLKVQPAELEDSGVYFCASSQEFGGLGAFFGQGTRLTVV.

The chain uses TRBV7-9 and TRBJ1-5, with a possible D match to TRBD1 (6 bases). Germline loops: CDR1 SEHNR, CDR2 FQNEAQ (reference sequence). This CDR3 has 15 residues. Deletions cut 1 base from V and 3 bases from J, with 10 bases between. CDR3 in DNA: TGTGCCAGCAGCTTAGAGGACAGACTCAATCAGCCCCAGCATTTT. Its protein product is CASSLEDRLNQPQHF.

The chain recombines TRBV19 with TRBJ1-1; no definite D call. Germline V gives CDR1 LNHDA, CDR2 SQIVND (reference sequence). The CDR3 contains 17 residues. Trimming pared 0 bases from V and 1 base from J, leaving 15 bases between. The CDR3 DNA is TGTGCCAGTAGTATAGAGGCGGCAGCCGGGAAGAACACTGAAGCTTTCTTT. It specifies CASSIEAAAGKNTEAFF.

A single count supports this clone. This chain joins TRBV18 and TRBJ2-2; D is possibly TRBD2 (6 bases). Trimming took off 4 bases at V and 4 bases at J, with 10 bases between the two ends. The CDR3 has 14 amino acids. From germline, CDR1 is KGHSH and CDR2 LQKENI. Here the CDR3 DNA reads TGTGCCAGCTCACTGACTAGTGGCACCGGGGAGCTGTTTTTT. Its protein product is CASSLTSGTGELFF.

This chain links TRBV14 with TRBJ2-2, with D hard to call. CDR1 is SGHDN, CDR2 FVKESK, per germline. This CDR3 is built from 16 residues. Trimming pared 2 bases from V and 4 bases from J, leaving 14 bases between. The CDR3, as DNA: TGTGCCAGCAGCCAAAAAAGTGACACGAGCACCGGGGAGCTGTTTTTT. Protein sequence: CASSQKSDTSTGELFF.

This clone was detected only a few times. This chain links TRBV4-2 with TRBJ1-5, with D unresolved. Germline V gives CDR1 LGHNA, CDR2 YNFKEQ. This CDR3 has 16 amino acids. V lost 0 bases and J 0 bases, leaving 9 bases between the germline ends. This CDR3 reads CASSQEAEDSNQPQHF. The CDR3 DNA reads TGTGCCAGCAGCCAAGAGGCAGAGGATAGCAATCAGCCCCAGCATTTT.

The genes are TRBV9 and TRBJ2-1, with D possibly being TRBD2 (6 bases). Per the germline V gene, CDR1 is SGDLS and CDR2 is YYNGEE. The CDR3 has 16 amino acids. Between the trimmed V and J ends, which lost 0 bases and 4 bases, there was a span of 14 bases. The CDR3 sequence: CASSVGVRDSYNEQFF. Written as DNA, the CDR3 is TGTGCCAGCAGCGTAGGGGTCCGGGACTCATACAATGAGCAGTTCTTC.

This chain links TRBV6-5 with TRBJ2-7; 7 positions agree with TRBD1. The CDR3 length is 16 residues. Germline assignment: CDR1 MNHEY and CDR2 SVGAGI. The junction had 5 bases not matched to a gene; V was cut back by 0 bases and J by 0 bases. The DNA for the CDR3 is TGTGCCAGCAGTTACTCGGGACAGCCTTCCTCCTACGAGCAGTACTTC. Residues: CASSYSGQPSSYEQYF.

V and J are TRBV12-5 and TRBJ1-5; 8 positions match TRBD1. The CDR3 sequence is 13 residues long. Germline V gene lookup returns CDR1 LGHNT and CDR2 FRNRAP. Germline trimming cut 9 bases from V and 2 bases from J; bases unmatched to any gene: 3. CDR3 DNA: TGTGCTAGCGCAGGGGGCGGCAATCAGCCCCAGCATTTT. Its protein is CASAGGGNQPQHF.

The chain recombines TRBV30 with TRBJ2-5; possible D gene TRBD1, 5 bases. There are 15 residues in the CDR3. CDR1 and CDR2 from the germline V gene are GTSNPN and SVGIG (reference sequence). V lost 0 bases, J lost 3 bases, and 14 bases lay in between. In nucleotides, the CDR3 is TGTGCCTGGAGTGTTTTAGGGCAGGGCGAAGAGACCCAGTACTTC. It codes for CAWSVLGQGEETQYF.

The CDR3 region is CASSLAGVSGSYEQYF. The CDR3 nucleotides are TGTGCCAGCAGTTTAGCGGGAGTATCGGGGTCCTACGAGCAGTACTTC. The chain combines TRBV28 with TRBJ2-7; 7 nucleotides align to TRBD2. The CDR3 spans 16 residues. The germline gives CDR1 MDHEN, CDR2 SYDVKM. Germline trimming cut 2 bases from V and 1 base from J; bases unmatched to any gene: 8.

The J gene is TRBJ1-4, the V gene TRBV21-1; the table names TRBD1, a call not compared with the DNA. TRBV21-1 is tagged as a pseudogene. This CDR3 comprises 19 residues. The CDR3 spells CASSKVDRVGRARNEKLFF. The DNA of the CDR3 is TGTGCCAGCAGCAAAGTCGACAGGGTCGGCCGGGCCCGGAATGAAAAACTGTTTTTT.